The next 6 T cell receptor beta chains were all read from a single sample in a study of tumor-infiltrating lymphocytes in primary liver carcinoma. From roughly 500 ng total RNA, TCR beta cDNA was generated with a primer in the constant region. Amplification in three nested multiplex PCR rounds with slightly modified ARM-PCR gave rise to TCR beta libraries. Amplification in the first two PCR rounds was performed using TRBV1-TRBV30 forward primers and a C-beta reverse primer for roughly 9 cycles each. TCRdb called the multiplex PCR reads again in MiXCR, with one record for every CDR3 protein. The data hold approximately 340,000 distinct CDR3 sequences, with approximately 64% observed a single time. The blood RNA (from unsorted whole blood) was obtained, and germline DNA was also extracted. Sequenced input: peripheral blood. The receptors were gathered from a man between 35 and 55 years old with primary liver carcinoma and hepatitis B virus infection.

This clonotype was recorded once. The chain employs TRBV9 and TRBJ2-5; D unresolved. V gave up 0 bases and J gave up 2 bases, with 14 bases separating them. The CDR3 spans 16 residues. The germline CDR1 and CDR2 sequences are SGDLS and YYNGEE. This CDR3 reads CASSVGGFAYQETQYF. CDR3 DNA sequence: TGTGCCAGCAGCGTAGGGGGTTTCGCGTATCAAGAGACCCAGTACTTC.

Remarks on this clonotype: This clone may be a read error of a much larger clone one base away. This chain uses TRBV6-2 or TRBV6-3 with TRBJ2-7; D assignment may be TRBD1 or TRBD2 (5 bases each). CDR1 is MNHEY and CDR2 is SVGEGT in the germline V gene. The CDR3 is made up of 15 amino acids. Written as DNA, the CDR3 is TGTGCCAGCAGTTACTCTGGGGGAGTCTCCTACGAGCATTACTTC. Its translation is CASSYSGGVSYEHYF.

As concerns this clonotype: A read error may produce the germline difference seen at one junction end. V gene TRBV4-3 combines with J gene TRBJ2-7; D gene unclear. CDR3 length: 17 amino acids. The germline V gene encodes CDR1 LGHNA and CDR2 YSLEER. Here the CDR3 reads CTSSQEHNGITPYEQYF. Here the CDR3 DNA reads TGCACCAGCAGCCAAGAGCATAATGGGATAACGCCCTACGAGCAGTACTTC.

A note on this clonotype: At one boundary the junction diverges from the germline segment, which might be a read error. The V call is TRBV5-1, the J call TRBJ2-2; D call uncertain. The germline V gene encodes CDR1 SGHRS and CDR2 YFSETQ. This CDR3 has 13 amino acids. The CDR3 DNA sequence: TGCACCAGCAGCTTGACGGTCACCGGGGAGCTGTTTTTT. Translating it yields CTSSLTVTGELFF. The complete variable domain, with remaining parts taken from reference TRBV5-1 and TRBJ2-2, reads KAGVTQTPRYLIKTRGQQVTLSCSPISGHRSVSWYQQTPGQGLQFLFEYFSETQRNKGNFPGRFSGRQFSNSRSEMNVSTLELGDSALYLCTSSLTVTGELFFGEGSRLTVL.

In its sample, this clonotype was seen a few times. The rearrangement joins TRBV5-6 to TRBJ2-7, with a tentative D call TRBD1 (5 bases). The CDR3 loop spans 12 amino acids. Trimming took off 2 bases at V and 5 bases at J, with 8 bases between the two ends. From germline, CDR1 is SGHDT and CDR2 YYEEEE. The CDR3 here is CASSLGVDEQYF. The CDR3 DNA reads TGTGCCAGCAGCTTAGGGGTGGACGAGCAGTACTTC.

A single count supports this clonotype. The V call is TRBV11-2, the J call TRBJ2-3; D not certain. There are 12 residues in the CDR3. Trimming took 5 bases from V and 4 from J, leaving 7 bases between them. The germline CDR1 and CDR2 sequences are SGHAT and FQNNGV. The CDR3 here is CASSTLADTQYF. In nucleotides, the CDR3 is TGTGCCAGCAGCACATTGGCAGATACGCAGTATTTT.